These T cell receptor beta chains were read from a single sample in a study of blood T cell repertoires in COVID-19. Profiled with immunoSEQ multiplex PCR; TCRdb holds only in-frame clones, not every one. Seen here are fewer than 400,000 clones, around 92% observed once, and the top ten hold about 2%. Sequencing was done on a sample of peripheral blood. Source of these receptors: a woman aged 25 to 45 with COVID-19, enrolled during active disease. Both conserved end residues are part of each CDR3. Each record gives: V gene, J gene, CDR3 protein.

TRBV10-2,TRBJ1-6,CASRSDSGGNNSPLHF
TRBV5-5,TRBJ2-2,CASSLRAQGNTGELFF
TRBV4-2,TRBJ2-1,CASSVGLAGGLTYNEQFF
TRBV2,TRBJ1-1,CASSEGRGGTEAFF
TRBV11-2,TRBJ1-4,CASSTIGQGEKLFF
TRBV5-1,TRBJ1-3,CASSFVATGRSVSGNTIYF
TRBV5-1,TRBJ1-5,CASSLGFGEAEPQHF
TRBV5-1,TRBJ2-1,CASSTTPDLDSYNEQFF
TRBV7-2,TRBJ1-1,CASSLVGQGAIRTEAFF
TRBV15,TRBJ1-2,CATSRSLSPGLYGYTF
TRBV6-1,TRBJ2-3,CASSEGLAGAFTDTQYF
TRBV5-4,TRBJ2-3,CASSSRRGGRESTDTQYF
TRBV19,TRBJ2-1,CASSIAGSGVTNEQFF
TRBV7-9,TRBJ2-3,CASSLVPPTGADTQYF
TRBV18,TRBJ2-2,CASSPQTGGAGELFF
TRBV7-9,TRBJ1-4,CASSNPRTRNEKLFF
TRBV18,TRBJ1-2,CASSRDRKYAGYTF
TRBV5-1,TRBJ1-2,CASSLAGQNYGYTF
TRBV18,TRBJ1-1,CASSQSTGDTEAFF
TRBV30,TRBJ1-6,CASNFGGDVYNSPLHF
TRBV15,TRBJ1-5,CATSRDTNQPQHF
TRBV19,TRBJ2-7,CASSTGQGVSYEQYF
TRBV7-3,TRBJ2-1,CASSLMSTNTYNEQFF
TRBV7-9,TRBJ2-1,CASSSGSSYNEQFF
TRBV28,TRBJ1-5,CASSLGTGLERQHF
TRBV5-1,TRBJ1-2,CASSLAGQGGYTF
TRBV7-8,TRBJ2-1,CASTPRAGVAYNEQFF
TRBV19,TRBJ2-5,CASSIGQAPVQTQYF
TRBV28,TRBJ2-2,CASSLTGQNTGELFF
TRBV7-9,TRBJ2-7,CASSLLGQGFNEQYF
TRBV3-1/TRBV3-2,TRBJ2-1,CASSPHVQASSYNEQFF
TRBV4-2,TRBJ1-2,CASSNPGDRYGYTF
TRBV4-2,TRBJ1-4,CASSQGGQGNEKLFF
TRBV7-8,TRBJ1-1,CASSAPGQGKKKAFF
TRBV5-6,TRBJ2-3,CASSLDAPGGATDTQYF
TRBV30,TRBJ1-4,CACQVATNEKLFF
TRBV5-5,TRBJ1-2,CASSRDRANYGYTF
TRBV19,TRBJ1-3,CASSPTGVGNTIYF
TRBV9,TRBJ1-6,CASSVGWSSYNSPLHF
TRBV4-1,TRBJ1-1,CASSQDVGALTEAFF
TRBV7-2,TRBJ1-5,CASSLTGSNQPQHF
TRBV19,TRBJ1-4,CASSRGSGNEKLFF
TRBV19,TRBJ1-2,CASGTSYGYTF
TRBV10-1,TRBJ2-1,CASRKRDTSHEQFF
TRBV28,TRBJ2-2,CASTNGGGELFF
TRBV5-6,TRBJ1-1,CASSPPGLGKGNTEAFF
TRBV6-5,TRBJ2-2,CASRPGGNTGELFF
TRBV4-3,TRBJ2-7,CASSQNGGTRYEQYF
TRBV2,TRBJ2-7,CASSDVGSYEQYF
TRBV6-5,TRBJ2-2,CASSYSRQITTGELFF
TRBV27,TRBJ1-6,CASSSQGVNSPLHF
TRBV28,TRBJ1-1,CASNPHGRDGAFF
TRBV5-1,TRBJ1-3,CASSLEAGSGNTIYF